This T cell receptor beta chain was found in a study of shared clonotypes between healthy human individuals. CD4+ cells underwent separation, giving CD45RA+ naive and CD45RA-negative memory subsets. Clones were read by immunoSEQ multiplex PCR, and TCRdb kept only the in-frame ones, dropping some. This table holds 600,000 to 700,000 clones, about three quarters found once. The sample comprised memory CD4+ T cells sorted from blood. Subset denoted: CD45RA-negative fraction. The source is a woman aged 25-40 years in good health.

CDR3 region: CASSLEPGRETQYF. In nucleotides, the CDR3 is TGTGCCAGCAGCTTAGAACCGGGAAGGGAGACCCAGTACTTC. J is TRBJ2-5 and V is TRBV7-9, with D possibly matching TRBD2 (5 bases). The germline V gene has CDR1 SEHNR and CDR2 FQNEAQ (reference sequence). This CDR3 comprises 14 residues. V was cut by 1 base and J by 5 bases, with 11 bases left in between.